This T cell receptor beta chain stems from a study of tumor and adjacent non-tumor tissue in lung cancer. About the study: The cohort had approximately 12 adenocarcinoma, a couple of squamous cell and 1 small cell patients. Some 4.1 million productive TCRbeta reads were obtained per sample on average.

The CDR3 extends over 14 amino acids. The germline V gene has CDR1 DFQATT and CDR2 SNEGSKA (reference sequence). This sample's RNA came from whole unsorted tissue. A modified ARM-PCR protocol with three rounds of nested PCR amplified TCRbeta. One entry per CDR3 protein results from TCRdb running MiXCR on the multiplex PCR reads. The sample includes 100,000 to 150,000 distinct CDR3 sequences, 66% of them seen just once. Study-wide results and caveats: Significantly higher TCR diversity was found in tumor than normal lung. Top 100 clones took a larger repertoire share in normal lung.

A note on this clonotype: Antigen unknown. One end of the junction does not line up with germline, which may come from a read error.

This TCR came from a man in his thirties or forties with non-small cell lung cancer. Specimen: lung tumor tissue. This chain links TRBV20-1 with TRBJ2-3; 8 bases fit TRBD2. The CDR3 here is CSAIGGLALDMQYF. Written as DNA, the CDR3 is TGCAGTGCGATAGGCGGACTAGCTCTAGATATGCAGTATTTT.